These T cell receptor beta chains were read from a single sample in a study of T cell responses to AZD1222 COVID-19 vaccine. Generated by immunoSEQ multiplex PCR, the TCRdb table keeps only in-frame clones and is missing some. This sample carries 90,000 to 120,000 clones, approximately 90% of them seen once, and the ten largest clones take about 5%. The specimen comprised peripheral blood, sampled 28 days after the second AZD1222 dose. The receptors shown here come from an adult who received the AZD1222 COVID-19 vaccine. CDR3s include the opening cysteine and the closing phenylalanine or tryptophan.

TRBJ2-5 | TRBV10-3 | CAIKPAAEETQYF
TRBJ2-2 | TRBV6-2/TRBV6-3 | CASSLGLATGELFF
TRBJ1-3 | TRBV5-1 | CASSLGTGNTIYF
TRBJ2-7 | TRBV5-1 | CASSSGTVYEQYF
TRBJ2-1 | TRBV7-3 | CASSPGQGEDEQFF
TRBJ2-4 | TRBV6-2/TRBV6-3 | CASSYAKLTPAKNIQYF
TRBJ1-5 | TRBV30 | CAWSKGSQPQHF
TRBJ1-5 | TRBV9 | CASSVGIGSHQPQHF
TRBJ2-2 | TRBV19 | CASSIDLGELFF
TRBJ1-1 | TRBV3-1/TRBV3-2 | CASTHRGAGDTEAFF
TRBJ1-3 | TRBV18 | CASSPSITQDLSGNTIYF
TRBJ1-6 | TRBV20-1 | CSASRDRDSPLHF
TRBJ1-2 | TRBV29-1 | CSVAQENYGYTF
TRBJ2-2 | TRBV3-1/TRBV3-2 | CASSQDWNTGELFF
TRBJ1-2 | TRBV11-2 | CASSIQGSSGYGYTF
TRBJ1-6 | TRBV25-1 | CASSEEGARNSPLHF
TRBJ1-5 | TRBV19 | CASRNPDISDYGNQPQHF
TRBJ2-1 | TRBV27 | CASSLRQGSYNEQFF
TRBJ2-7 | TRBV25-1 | CASSNTGVYEQYF
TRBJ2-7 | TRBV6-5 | CASSYTGQGIIYEQYF